A single count supports the clone carrying this T cell receptor beta chain. This same CDR3 is encoded by further DNA sequences in the sample. How the authors handled the data: Nucleated cell counts were estimated from reference gene primer amplification. This table comes from immunoSEQ multiplex PCR, and its TCRdb copy is limited to in-frame clones, with some not included. Clone size and V and J calls were adopted from that table, with D and trimming inferred from the DNA. The sample holds 250,000 to 350,000 clones; around 90% are singletons and the top ten take roughly 2%. This sample stems from a study of blood T cell repertoires in COVID-19. Across the study: Acute-phase and convalescent COVID-19 samples originated in the United States, Italy and Spain. The analysed material was cDNA or gDNA that came from T cells, B-cell-depleted T cells, or PBMCs.

This CDR3 comprises 15 residues. With V trimmed by 4 bases and J by 1 base, 2 bases remained unmatched. Germline CDR1 KGHSH, CDR2 LQKENI. Sequenced sample: peripheral blood. The receptor comes from a man younger than 35 with active or convalescent COVID-19. The chain couples TRBV18 to TRBJ2-2; 8 nucleotides agree with TRBD1. CDR3 nucleotide sequence: TGTGCCAGCTCACTGGGGACAGGGAACACCGGGGAGCTGTTTTTT. Protein product: CASSLGTGNTGELFF.